This T cell receptor (beta chain) was found in a study of OX40 agonist ivuxolimab in advanced cancers. Study in general: Patients received the agonistic anti-OX40 (CD134) antibody ivuxolimab. At doses from 0.01 to 10 mg/kg, patients were given intravenous ivuxolimab every 2 weeks. Whole-study results and caveats: It was also the case that some nonresponders had low normalized T-cell clonal expansion.

Comment on this clone: Its target is unknown.

The cohort excluded patients with autoimmune disease history or systemic immunosuppression. Sequencing used immunoSEQ multiplex PCR; TCRdb keeps in-frame clones, though not all of them. The sample gives some 90,000 clones, 92% of which show up once; less than 3.5% is in the top ten. The sequence came from an adult with an advanced solid tumor such as melanoma, head and neck, liver or kidney cancer. Sequencing used CD4+ or CD8+ T cells sorted from blood, obtained in a trial of the OX40 agonist ivuxolimab.

CDR3 nucleotide sequence: TGTGCCAGCAGTTACTTGTCAGCTAACTATGGCTACACCTTC. This codes for CASSYLSANYGYTF. This chain joins TRBV6-5 and TRBJ1-2; D not resolved. Trimming left V 1 base short and J 0 bases short, with 6 bases between. CDR1 is MNHEY and CDR2 is SVGAGI in the germline V gene. The CDR3 spans 14 residues.